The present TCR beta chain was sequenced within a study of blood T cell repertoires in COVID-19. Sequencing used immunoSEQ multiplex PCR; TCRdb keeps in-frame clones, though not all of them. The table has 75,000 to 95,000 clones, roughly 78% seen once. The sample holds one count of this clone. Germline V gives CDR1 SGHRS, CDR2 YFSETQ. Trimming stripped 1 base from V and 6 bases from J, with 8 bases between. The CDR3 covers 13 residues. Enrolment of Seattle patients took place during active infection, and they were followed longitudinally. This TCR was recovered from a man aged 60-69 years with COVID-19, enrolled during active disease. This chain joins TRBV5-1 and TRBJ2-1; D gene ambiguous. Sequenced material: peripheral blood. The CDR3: CASSLIRGNEQFF. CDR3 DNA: TGCGCCAGCAGCTTGATCCGAGGCAATGAGCAGTTCTTC. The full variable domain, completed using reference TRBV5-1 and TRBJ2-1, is KAGVTQTPRYLIKTRGQQVTLSCSPISGHRSVSWYQQTPGQGLQFLFEYFSETQRNKGNFPGRFSGRQFSNSRSEMNVSTLELGDSALYLCASSLIRGNEQFFGPGTRLTVL.